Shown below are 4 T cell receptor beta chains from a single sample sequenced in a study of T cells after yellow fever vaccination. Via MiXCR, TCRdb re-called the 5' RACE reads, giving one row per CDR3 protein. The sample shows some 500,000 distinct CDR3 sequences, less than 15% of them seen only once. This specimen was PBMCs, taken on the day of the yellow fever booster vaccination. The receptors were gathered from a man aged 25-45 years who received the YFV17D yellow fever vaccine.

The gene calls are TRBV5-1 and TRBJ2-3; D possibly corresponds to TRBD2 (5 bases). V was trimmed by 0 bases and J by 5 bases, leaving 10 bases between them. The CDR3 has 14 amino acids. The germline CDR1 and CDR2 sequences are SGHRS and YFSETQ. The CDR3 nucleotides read TGCGCCAGCAGCTTGGGGGGAGCCCGAGATACGCAGTATTTT. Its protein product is CASSLGGARDTQYF.

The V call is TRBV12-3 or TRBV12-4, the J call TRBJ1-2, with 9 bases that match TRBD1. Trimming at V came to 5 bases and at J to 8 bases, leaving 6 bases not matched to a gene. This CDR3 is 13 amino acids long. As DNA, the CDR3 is TGTGCCAGCAGTCCCCGGGACAGGGCGGGCTACACCTTC. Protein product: CASSPRDRAGYTF.

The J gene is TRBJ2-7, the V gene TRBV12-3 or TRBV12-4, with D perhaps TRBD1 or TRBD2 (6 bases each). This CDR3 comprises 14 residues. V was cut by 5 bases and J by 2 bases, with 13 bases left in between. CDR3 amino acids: CASSGGGQTYEQYF. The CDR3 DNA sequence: TGTGCCAGCAGTGGGGGAGGACAGACCTACGAGCAGTACTTC.

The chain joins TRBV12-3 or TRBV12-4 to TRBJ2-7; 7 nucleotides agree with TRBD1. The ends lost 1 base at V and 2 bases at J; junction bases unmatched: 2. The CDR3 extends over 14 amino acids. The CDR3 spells CASSLGGQAYEQYF. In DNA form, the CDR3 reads TGTGCCAGCAGTTTAGGAGGACAGGCCTACGAGCAGTACTTC.